The 10 T cell receptor beta chains in this list originate from one sample, sequenced in a study of blood T cell repertoires in COVID-19. Sequencing used immunoSEQ multiplex PCR; TCRdb keeps in-frame clones, though not all of them. The top ten clones hold approximately 10% of a sample with 50,000 to 70,000 clones, roughly 84% of them seen once. The sample consisted of peripheral blood. All receptors derive from an older man with COVID-19, enrolled during active disease.

This clone was detected once. This chain links TRBV4-3 with TRBJ1-5, with TRBD1 as a possible D gene (5 bases). CDR3 length: 13 amino acids. V gave up 4 bases and J gave up 10 bases, with 14 bases separating them. Per germline, CDR1 LGHNA and CDR2 YSLEER. The CDR3 here is CASSLGRVEPQHF. CDR3 nucleotide sequence: TGCGCCAGCAGCCTTGGCAGGGTCGAACCCCAGCATTTT.

The J gene is TRBJ2-5, the V gene TRBV7-2; 7 nucleotides align to TRBD2. The CDR3 loop spans 17 amino acids. J gave up 5 bases and V 0 bases, and 12 bases lay outside the gene matches. Germline V gene data show CDR1 as SGHTA and CDR2 as FQGNSA. The CDR3 sequence is CASSLAPSGGGEETQYF. In DNA form, the CDR3 reads TGTGCCAGCAGCTTAGCACCTTCGGGGGGAGGGGAGGAGACCCAGTACTTC.

The genes are TRBV7-9 and TRBJ2-7; perhaps TRBD1 as D (6 bases). This CDR3 region has 16 residues. Trimming pared 0 bases from V and 3 bases from J, leaving 15 bases between. From germline, CDR1 is SEHNR and CDR2 FQNEAQ (reference sequence). CDR3 nucleotides: TGTGCCAGCAGCTTAGCTCCGGGACACAACAGCTACGAGCAGTACTTC. Its translation is CASSLAPGHNSYEQYF.

This clone turned up a few times. V gene TRBV28 combines with J gene TRBJ1-1, with a possible D match to TRBD1 (5 bases). The CDR3 totals 14 residues. The V gene's germline CDR1 is MDHEN and CDR2 SYDVKM. V was cut by 4 bases and J by 0 bases, with 9 bases left in between. The DNA of the CDR3 is TGTGCCAGCAGTTCGACAGTAATGAACACTGAAGCTTTCTTT. This sequence encodes CASSSTVMNTEAFF.

This clone was found a few times. The chain uses TRBV19 and TRBJ1-2; 7 nucleotides match TRBD1. J gave up 1 base and V 7 bases, and 6 bases lay outside the gene matches. This CDR3 has 14 amino acids. Per germline, CDR1 LNHDA and CDR2 SQIVND (reference sequence). The CDR3 loop reads CASTPWDSNYGYTF. The CDR3 DNA follows: TGTGCCAGTACCCCCTGGGACAGTAACTATGGCTACACCTTC.

This chain connects TRBV4-1 to TRBJ1-5; TRBD1 might be the D (6 bases). This CDR3 has 15 amino acids. The germline V gene encodes CDR1 MGHRA and CDR2 YSYEKL. The V end lost 2 bases, the J end lost 1 base, and 9 bases lay between the germline ends. DNA for the CDR3: TGCGCCAGCAGCCAAACAGGGTCGAGCAATCAGCCCCAGCATTTT. Translating gives CASSQTGSSNQPQHF.

V gene TRBV18 combines with J gene TRBJ1-2, with a weak D call TRBD1 (5 bases). Trimming removed 3 bases at V and 4 bases at J, with 15 bases between. Germline V lookup: CDR1 KGHSH, CDR2 LQKENI. The CDR3 extends over 15 amino acids. The CDR3 nucleotides are TGTGCCAGCTCACCTAGCGGGGACCTGGGCTATGGCTACACCTTC. Amino acids: CASSPSGDLGYGYTF.

This clone was seen once. The chain joins TRBV4-3 to TRBJ2-1; D possibly corresponds to TRBD1 (5 bases). The CDR3 is 18 residues long. Looked up from germline, CDR1 is LGHNA and CDR2 is YSLEER. Trimming shortened V by 0 bases and J by 1 base, and 16 bases separated the two germline ends. CDR3 amino acids: CASSQDLGRVDSYNEQFF. The CDR3 bases are TGCGCCAGCAGCCAAGATCTTGGCAGGGTGGATTCCTACAATGAGCAGTTCTTC.

J is TRBJ1-2 and V is TRBV28; possible D gene TRBD1, 5 bases. The CDR3 spans 13 residues. From germline, CDR1 is MDHEN and CDR2 SYDVKM. V was trimmed by 7 bases and J by 4 bases, leaving 13 bases between them. Here the CDR3 reads CASTPGGGYGYTF. In nucleotides, the CDR3 is TGTGCCAGCACCCCTGGGGGGGGCTATGGCTACACCTTC.

The J gene is TRBJ2-2, the V gene TRBV7-3; D gene uncertain. Germline lookup yields CDR1 SGHTA and CDR2 FQGTGA. The CDR3 has 15 residues. Trimming cost V 3 bases and J 1 base, with 9 bases left between them. Here the CDR3 reads CASSLGPRNTGELFF. The CDR3 DNA is TGTGCCAGCAGCTTGGGCCCGAGGAACACCGGGGAGCTGTTTTTT.